This TCR beta chain was recovered during a study of blood T cell repertoires in COVID-19. As for the study in general: The United States, Italy and Spain provided the acute and convalescent COVID-19 samples. PBMCs, B-cell-depleted T cells, or T cells provided the cDNA or gDNA that made up the material.

Original analysis: How many nucleated cells were present was estimated from reference gene primer amplification. Measured with immunoSEQ multiplex PCR; TCRdb has only the in-frame clones, and not every one. That table supplies the V and J calls and clone size; D and trimming were determined from the DNA. The sample includes approximately 76,000 clones, around 90% of them seen just once. The CDR3 is 15 residues long. CDR1 is GTSNPN and CDR2 is SVGIG in the germline V gene (reference sequence). V dropped 3 bases and J dropped 0 bases, with 11 bases sitting between them. J is TRBJ1-4 and V is TRBV30; maybe TRBD1 (6 bases). The sample was peripheral blood. The receptor's source is a young man with acute or convalescent COVID-19. CDR3 sequence: CAWSFTGTTNEKLFF. In DNA form, the CDR3 reads TGTGCCTGGAGCTTCACAGGGACAACTAATGAAAAACTGTTTTTT.